A single sample gave rise to the 5 T cell receptor beta chains below, sequenced in a study of cytomegalovirus exposure and HLA in healthy donors. The PCR made use of 60 Vbeta and 13 Jbeta primers. Sequenced by immunoSEQ multiplex PCR; TCRdb stores in-frame clones only, minus some. The sample consists of more than 75,000 clones, roughly 77% of them appearing once. The sequenced material came from PBMCs. The receptors were gathered from a woman aged 40 to 50 in good health and CMV-seropositive.

The rearrangement uses TRBV25-1 and TRBJ2-3; 7 bases map to TRBD2. This CDR3 has 15 residues. In germline, CDR1 is MGHDK, CDR2 SYGVNS. V lost 3 bases, J lost 0 bases, and 3 bases stayed unmatched. CDR3 DNA: TGTGCCAGCAGTGAGACCGGGGGGAGCACAGATACGCAGTATTTT. This codes for CASSETGGSTDTQYF.

This chain connects TRBV6-1 to TRBJ1-4, with D unresolved. CDR3 length: 16 residues. V lost 3 bases and J 8 bases, leaving 19 bases between the germline ends. The germline V gene has CDR1 MNHNS and CDR2 SASEGT. In DNA, the CDR3 is TGTGCCAGCAGTGAGCACGGACTCCCAAACGGGGAAAAACTGTTTTTT. Its protein is CASSEHGLPNGEKLFF.

The rearrangement joins TRBV30 to TRBJ2-5; 8 bases match TRBD1. The end of the DNA aligns better with TRBJ2-7, so the J call may be wrong. Germline V CDR1 and CDR2: GTSNPN, SVGIG (reference sequence). The CDR3 runs 15 residues. The CDR3 DNA reads as TGTGCCTGGAGGCCCATTGACAGGGGTCTCTACGAGCAGTACTTC. This codes for CAWRPIDRGLYEQYF.

CDR3 DNA sequence: TGTGCCAGCAGCTTAGACGTGACAGGAACTTCCTACGAGCAGTACTTC. Translating gives CASSLDVTGTSYEQYF. The rearrangement joins TRBV11-2 to TRBJ2-7; D possibly corresponds to TRBD1 (6 bases). This CDR3 has 16 residues. Germline-derived CDR1 and CDR2 are SGHAT and FQNNGV. Trimming removed 0 bases at V and 1 base at J, with 13 bases between. The complete variable domain, with remaining parts taken from reference TRBV11-2 and TRBJ2-7, reads EAGVAQSPRYKIIEKRQSVAFWCNPISGHATLYWYQQILGQGPKLLIQFQNNGVVDDSQLPKDRFSAERLKGVDSTLKIQPAKLEDSAVYLCASSLDVTGTSYEQYFGPGTRLTVT.

The CDR3 here is CASSETGGGTNEKLFF. The CDR3 DNA reads as TGTGCCAGCAGCGAGACAGGGGGTGGGACTAATGAAAAACTGTTTTTT. The chain is built from TRBV7-9 and TRBJ1-4; 9 nucleotides align to TRBD1. After removal of 5 bases from V and 2 bases from J, the junction contained 6 bases not matched to a gene. CDR1 and CDR2 from the germline V gene are SEHNR and FQNEAQ (reference sequence). The CDR3 runs to 16 residues. Combining the CDR3 with reference TRBV7-9 and TRBJ1-4 gives the whole variable domain DTGVSQNPRHKITKRGQNVTFRCDPISEHNRLYWYRQTLGQGPEFLTYFQNEAQLEKSRLLSDRFSAERPKGSFSTLEIQRTEQGDSAMYLCASSETGGGTNEKLFFGSGTQLSVL.